This T cell receptor beta chain came from a study of identical twins. Study results and limitations: The abundant beta clonotypes from cord blood had fewer insertions, and memory repertoires had none of this. Cross-sectional statistics underpinned the conclusions; the same donors were not followed. Among monozygotic twins, out-of-frame TCR alpha sharing exceeded what models predicted.

A universal primer site arose from template switching, and cDNA bore unique molecular identifiers. TCRdb re-derived calls from the 5' RACE reads in MiXCR, one entry per CDR3 protein. The table has about 660,000 distinct CDR3 sequences, around 8.6% seen once. The germline V and J ends were trimmed by 6 bases and 5 bases, with 17 bases remaining between them. Germline-derived CDR1 and CDR2 are MDHEN and SYDVKM. The CDR3 has 14 residues. Only a few counts were recorded for this clonotype. The target antigen is unknown. The same specimen was also included in a second study, on yellow fever vaccine responses in identical twins.

The sequencing input was PBMCs. The TCR was taken from a woman aged 18-29 years in good health. The gene calls are TRBV28 and TRBJ2-7; D may be TRBD1 or TRBD2 (6 bases each). The CDR3 region has the DNA TGTGCCAGCAGCCTCTACGGGGGCATGGACGAGCAGTACTTC. It is translated as CASSLYGGMDEQYF.